The rows below give T cell receptor beta chains drawn from one sample of a study of blood T cell repertoires in COVID-19. Only in-frame clones appear in the TCRdb table, and some are missing; sequencing was by immunoSEQ multiplex PCR. The profile shows approximately 300,000 clones, approximately 88% of them singletons. Material: peripheral blood. These receptors were taken from a man aged 18 to 30 who had recovered from COVID-19. Each CDR3 is given with its conserved first and last residue. A D gene is named only where the DNA matches it firmly. Rows give clone size only sometimes, using once, few, many, or a class for an expanded clone.

clone size | D gene | CDR3 length | J gene | V gene | CDR3 protein | CDR3 DNA
- | - | 15 | TRBJ1-1 | TRBV11-2 | CASSFGAGLNTEAFF | TGTGCCAGCAGCTTCGGAGCGGGGCTGAACACTGAAGCTTTCTTT
- | - | 16 | TRBJ1-2 | TRBV4-2 | CASSQDKTDTLGGYTF | TGTGCCAGCAGCCAAGATAAAACGGATACACTAGGAGGCTACACCTTC
- | TRBD2 | 16 | TRBJ2-3 | TRBV25-1 | CASSEFTSGRGDTQYF | TGTGCCAGCAGTGAATTCACTAGCGGGAGGGGAGATACGCAGTATTTT
- | - | 13 | TRBJ2-5 | TRBV10-3 | CAKQGRVQETQYF | TGTGCCAAACAGGGAAGGGTACAAGAGACCCAGTACTTC
few | - | 13 | TRBJ2-1 | TRBV2 | CASSEVAYNEQFF | TGTGCCAGCAGTGAAGTGGCATACAATGAGCAGTTCTTC
- | - | 12 | TRBJ1-4 | TRBV7-9 | CASSFKREKLFF | TGTGCCAGCAGCTTTAAGAGGGAAAAACTGTTTTTT
- | - | 15 | TRBJ2-1 | TRBV6-5 | CASSYGQGDYNEQFF | TGTGCCAGCAGTTATGGTCAGGGTGACTACAATGAGCAGTTCTTC
once | TRBD1 | 15 | TRBJ1-1 | TRBV5-1 | CASSLDSGTDTEAFF | TGCGCCAGCAGCTTGGATTCGGGGACAGACACTGAAGCTTTCTTT
- | - | 15 | TRBJ1-2 | TRBV7-2 | CASSSQRDRGNGYTF | TGTGCCAGCAGCTCGCAAAGAGACCGGGGGAACGGCTACACCTTC
- | - | 12 | TRBJ1-2 | TRBV9 | CASSATGHGYTF | TGTGCCAGCAGCGCCACAGGGCATGGCTACACCTTC
- | - | 16 | TRBJ2-1 | TRBV9 | CASSSGAGDSYNEQFF | TGTGCCAGCAGCTCGGGGGCGGGAGACTCCTACAATGAGCAGTTCTTC
- | - | 15 | TRBJ2-5 | TRBV5-4 | CASSSAPRGGETQYF | TGTGCCAGCAGCTCCGCCCCAAGGGGGGGAGAGACCCAGTACTTC
- | TRBD2 | 13 | TRBJ2-7 | TRBV29-1 | CSVALAGPYEQYF | TGCAGCGTCGCCCTAGCGGGGCCCTACGAGCAGTACTTC
once | TRBD1 | 14 | TRBJ1-1 | TRBV6-5 | CASSRTGGNTEAFF | TGTGCCAGCAGTCGTACAGGGGGGAACACTGAAGCTTTCTTT
once | - | 16 | TRBJ1-1 | TRBV7-9 | CASSLALAGINTEAFF | TGTGCCAGCAGCTTAGCTTTGGCAGGCATTAACACTGAAGCTTTCTTT
once | - | 14 | TRBJ1-1 | TRBV2 | CASSERKRGTEAFF | TGTGCCAGCAGTGAAAGGAAACGGGGCACTGAAGCTTTCTTT
- | - | 15 | TRBJ1-4 | TRBV2 | CASSEASGVSEKLFF | TGTGCCAGCAGTGAAGCATCGGGGGTTAGTGAAAAACTGTTTTTT
- | TRBD2 | 15 | TRBJ2-5 | TRBV5-6 | CASSPTSDWQETQYF | TGTGCCAGCAGCCCTACTAGCGATTGGCAAGAGACCCAGTACTTC
- | - | 13 | TRBJ1-1 | TRBV6-5 | CASRTTQNTEAFF | TGTGCCAGCAGAACGACACAGAACACTGAAGCTTTCTTT
- | TRBD2 | 15 | TRBJ2-1 | TRBV4-1 | CASSLNGLAGDEQFF | TGCGCCAGCAGCCTGAACGGACTAGCTGGTGATGAGCAGTTCTTC
- | TRBD2 | 15 | TRBJ2-1 | TRBV6-1 | CASSETSGGAGEQFF | TGTGCCAGCAGTGAAACTAGCGGGGGGGCCGGTGAGCAGTTCTTC
- | - | 14 | TRBJ1-1 | TRBV15 | CATSRDRGDTEAFF | TGTGCCACCAGCAGAGATCGGGGGGACACTGAAGCTTTCTTT
- | - | 15 | TRBJ2-3 | TRBV6-2/TRBV6-3 | CASSYTGVPTDTQYF | TGTGCCAGCAGTTATACAGGAGTTCCCACAGATACGCAGTATTTT
- | - | 16 | TRBJ1-1 | TRBV7-6 | CASSTEKGGGNTEAFF | TGTGCCAGCAGCACTGAGAAAGGGGGGGGGAACACTGAAGCTTTCTTT
- | TRBD1 | 16 | TRBJ1-1 | TRBV18 | CASSPLPGQGDTEAFF | TGTGCCAGCTCACCACTCCCGGGACAGGGTGACACTGAAGCTTTCTTT
- | TRBD1 | 18 | TRBJ1-1 | TRBV10-3 | CAISELLPGGTLETEAFF | TGTGCCATCAGTGAGTTGCTCCCAGGGGGCACCTTGGAAACTGAAGCTTTCTTT
- | TRBD1 | 12 | TRBJ1-1 | TRBV7-9 | CASSRDRAEAFF | TGTGCCAGCAGCCGAGACAGGGCAGAAGCTTTCTTT
once | TRBD1 | 11 | TRBJ1-6 | TRBV30 | CAWSAQGSLHF | TGTGCCTGGAGTGCACAGGGGTCCCTCCACTTT
- | - | 16 | TRBJ2-1 | TRBV28 | CASGGTVFLVGNEQFF | TGTGCCAGCGGGGGGACAGTGTTCCTCGTGGGTAATGAGCAGTTCTTC
few | TRBD1 | 16 | TRBJ2-1 | TRBV9 | CASSVMGTGVYNEQFF | TGTGCCAGCAGCGTAATGGGGACAGGGGTATACAATGAGCAGTTCTTC
- | TRBD1 | 18 | TRBJ1-2 | TRBV7-2 | CASSLGRRDRGATYGYTF | TGTGCCAGCAGCTTGGGCCGCCGGGACAGGGGCGCAACCTATGGCTACACCTTC
- | TRBD2 | 16 | TRBJ2-1 | TRBV18 | CASSVSGGAPYNEQFF | TGTGCCAGCTCCGTCTCCGGGGGGGCACCTTACAATGAGCAGTTCTTC
- | TRBD1 | 15 | TRBJ1-3 | TRBV18 | CASSPGQGSGNTIYF | TGTGCCAGCTCACCGGGACAGGGGTCCGGAAACACCATATATTTT
- | TRBD2 | 15 | TRBJ2-7 | TRBV6-5 | CASRRDREAPYEQYF | TGTGCCAGCAGACGAGATCGGGAGGCGCCCTACGAGCAGTACTTC
- | TRBD1 | 13 | TRBJ2-7 | TRBV12-3/TRBV12-4 | CASRQGAIDEQYF | TGTGCCAGCCGACAGGGGGCTATCGACGAGCAGTACTTC
- | - | 14 | TRBJ1-1 | TRBV19 | CASSIPGGRTEAFF | TGTGCCAGTAGTATTCCGGGGGGTCGCACTGAAGCTTTCTTT